Following are 15 T cell receptor beta chains from one sample sequenced in a study of radiotherapy plus CTLA-4 blockade in lung cancer. The data were produced by immunoSEQ multiplex PCR, yet TCRdb's version contains in-frame clones alone and is incomplete. The sample yields tens of thousands of clones, 83% seen once. The sample in question was peripheral blood, obtained from a patient treated with radiotherapy plus ipilimumab. The receptors derive from a human donor with non-small cell lung cancer who had stable disease on radiotherapy plus ipilimumab.

The chain uses TRBV7-2 and TRBJ1-1; 8 nucleotides line up with TRBD1. CDR3 length: 13 amino acids. With 6 bases clipped from V and 5 bases from J, the junction kept 5 bases outside the gene matches. Germline CDR1 and CDR2: SGHTA and FQGNSA. CDR3 nucleotide sequence: TGTGCCAGCAGTCCGGACAGGGCTACTGAAGCTTTCTTT. This encodes CASSPDRATEAFF.

The V and J genes are TRBV9 and TRBJ1-1; the match to TRBD1 covers 10 bases. From germline, CDR1 is SGDLS and CDR2 YYNGEE. The CDR3 length is 15 residues. V lost 3 bases to trimming and J lost 5 bases; unmatched junction nucleotides: 7. The chain's CDR3 is CASSAWTGGVTEAFF. CDR3 DNA sequence: TGTGCCAGCAGCGCGTGGACAGGGGGAGTTACTGAAGCTTTCTTT.

As for this clone: The junction departs from germline at one end; a sequencing error may be responsible. V usage is TRBV6-1 and J usage is TRBJ1-4, with 11 bases matching TRBD1. The CDR3 covers 20 residues. Germline V gene sequence: CDR1 MNHNS, CDR2 SASEGT. Written as DNA, the CDR3 is TGTGCCGGCAGTGCTGGATTTGTAGGTGGGACAGGGGGTAGTCGTGAAAAACTGTTTTTT. Translating gives CAGSAGFVGGTGGSREKLFF.

The rearrangement links TRBV6-1 to TRBJ1-5; 7 bases fit TRBD1. CDR1 and CDR2 from the germline V gene are MNHNS and SASEGT. This CDR3 is 14 amino acids long. V dropped 4 bases and J dropped 2; count of bases not matched to a gene: 2. CDR3 amino acids: CASSVTGGNQPQHF. CDR3 coding DNA: TGTGCCAGCAGTGTCACAGGGGGCAATCAGCCCCAGCATTTT.

In DNA, the CDR3 is TGTGCCAGCAGCTTCAGTGTGACTGATCCCCAGCATTTT. It encodes CASSFSVTDPQHF. J is TRBJ1-5 and V is TRBV7-9; no definite D call. Germline V lookup: CDR1 SEHNR, CDR2 FQNEAQ (reference sequence). V lost 3 bases and J 10 bases, leaving 13 bases between the germline ends. This CDR3 region has 13 residues.

This chain joins TRBV6-1 and TRBJ1-2, with a possible D match to TRBD1 (6 bases). The V end was cut by 4 bases, the J end by 6 bases, with 18 bases between. This CDR3 is 15 amino acids long. Germline V gives CDR1 MNHNS, CDR2 SASEGT. CDR3 DNA sequence: TGTGCCAGCAGTGCACAGGGCCTAAATCCTGATGGCTACACCTTC. Protein sequence: CASSAQGLNPDGYTF.

A few counts support this clone. The chain has TRBV7-2 and TRBJ1-2; D possibly corresponds to TRBD1 (6 bases). Per the germline V gene, CDR1 is SGHTA and CDR2 is FQGNSA. There are 16 residues in the CDR3. V lost 6 bases, J lost 0 bases, and 17 bases lay in between. CDR3 amino acids: CASRYPQGPSNYGYTF. The CDR3 DNA reads as TGTGCCAGCAGATACCCCCAGGGGCCCTCTAACTATGGCTACACCTTC. The complete variable domain, with remaining parts taken from reference TRBV7-2 and TRBJ1-2, reads GAGVSQSPSNKVTEKGKDVELRCDPISGHTALYWYRQSLGQGLEFLIYFQGNSAPDKSGLPSDRFSAERTGGSVSTLTIQRTQQEDSAVYLCASRYPQGPSNYGYTFGSGTRLTVV.

The V and J genes are TRBV15 and TRBJ1-2; no firm D call. V lost 2 bases, J lost 4 bases, and 11 bases lay in between. Germline V CDR1 and CDR2: LNHNV, YYDKDF (reference sequence). This CDR3 spans 14 amino acids. This CDR3 reads CATSRLKTSYGYTF. The DNA of the CDR3 is TGTGCCACCAGCAGACTTAAAACGAGCTATGGCTACACCTTC.

The chain carries TRBV7-2 and TRBJ1-4; weak D call: TRBD1 (5 bases). Germline values: CDR1 SGHTA, CDR2 FQGNSA. V was cut by 5 bases and J by 0 bases, with 10 bases left in between. The CDR3 is 15 residues long. The CDR3 region is CASSKQVATNEKLFF. CDR3 nucleotide sequence: TGTGCCAGCAGCAAACAGGTTGCAACTAATGAAAAACTGTTTTTT.

This clone was seen more than once but under ten times. The genes are TRBV5-8 and TRBJ1-2; D gene ambiguous. Looked up from germline, CDR1 is SGHTS and CDR2 is YDEGEE. The CDR3 length is 13 residues. The V end lost 4 bases, the J end lost 2 bases, and 9 bases lay between the germline ends. CDR3: CASSQTWNYGYTF. In DNA, the CDR3 is TGTGCCAGCAGCCAAACATGGAACTATGGCTACACCTTC.

There are a few counts of this clone. The CDR3, as DNA: TGCGCCAGCAGTCGGAGCGGTGGCTATAATTCACCCCTCCACTTT. Translation: CASSRSGGYNSPLHF. The rearrangement joins TRBV10-1 to TRBJ1-6; D unclear. V gave up 5 bases and J gave up 3 bases, with 11 bases separating them. This CDR3 is built from 15 residues. Looked up from germline, CDR1 is WNHNN and CDR2 is SYGVQD (reference sequence).

This clone is a singleton in its sample. The chain has TRBV5-4 and TRBJ2-2; 10 nucleotides line up with TRBD1. Trimming cost V 3 bases and J 7 bases; bases outside gene matches: 9. Germline CDR1 is SGHNT and CDR2 is YYREEE (reference sequence). The CDR3 is made up of 16 amino acids. The CDR3, as DNA: TGTGCCAGCAGCTCAATGACGACAGGGGGCATCGGGGAGCTGTTTTTT. It specifies CASSSMTTGGIGELFF.

The V and J genes are TRBV9 and TRBJ1-1; the match to TRBD1 covers 8 bases. V lost 3 bases to trimming and J lost 6 bases; unmatched junction nucleotides: 4. The CDR3 spans 13 residues. In germline, CDR1 is SGDLS, CDR2 YYNGEE. CDR3 nucleotide sequence: TGTGCCAGCAGCGCTGGGACAGGACCTGAAGCTTTCTTT. Its protein product is CASSAGTGPEAFF.

The chain is built from TRBV27 and TRBJ1-5; no clear D gene. The germline gives CDR1 MNHEY, CDR2 SMNVEV (reference sequence). V gave up 3 bases and J gave up 0 bases, with 9 bases separating them. This CDR3 spans 15 amino acids. The CDR3 protein is CASSFSGYSNQPQHF. The CDR3 region has the DNA TGTGCCAGCAGTTTCAGTGGTTATAGCAATCAGCCCCAGCATTTT.

The chain is built from TRBV9 and TRBJ2-7; D gene uncertain. The V gene's germline CDR1 is SGDLS and CDR2 YYNGEE. Trimming cost V 0 bases and J 4 bases, with 8 bases left between them. The CDR3 has 13 amino acids. The CDR3 region is CASSVGLAYEQYF. The CDR3 DNA sequence: TGTGCCAGCAGCGTAGGCTTGGCTTACGAGCAGTACTTC.